This T cell receptor (beta chain) was sequenced for a study of blood T cell repertoires in COVID-19. Study summary: Material from acute and convalescent COVID-19 was sourced from the United States, Italy and Spain. Nucleic acid was either cDNA or gDNA, and it came from T cells, B-cell-depleted T cells, or PBMCs.

Enrollees, about 18 to 89 years old, lived in about two dozen US areas. Only one count was recorded for this clone. Germline V gene sequence: CDR1 SNHLY, CDR2 FYNNEI. Between the trimmed V and J ends, which lost 0 bases and 2 bases, there was a span of 10 bases. This CDR3 has 15 residues. Method: immunoSEQ multiplex PCR; TCRdb's copy keeps in-frame clones and lacks some. This table has some 240,000 clones, around 84% appearing once. The sequencing sample was made of PBMCs or T cells enriched from blood (not recorded which). The chain carries TRBV2 and TRBJ1-1; D not resolved. This sequence originates from a man between 25 and 39 years old with acute COVID-19. The CDR3 spells CASSEALTANTEAFF. CDR3 nucleotides: TGTGCCAGCAGTGAAGCGCTAACAGCCAACACTGAAGCTTTCTTT.